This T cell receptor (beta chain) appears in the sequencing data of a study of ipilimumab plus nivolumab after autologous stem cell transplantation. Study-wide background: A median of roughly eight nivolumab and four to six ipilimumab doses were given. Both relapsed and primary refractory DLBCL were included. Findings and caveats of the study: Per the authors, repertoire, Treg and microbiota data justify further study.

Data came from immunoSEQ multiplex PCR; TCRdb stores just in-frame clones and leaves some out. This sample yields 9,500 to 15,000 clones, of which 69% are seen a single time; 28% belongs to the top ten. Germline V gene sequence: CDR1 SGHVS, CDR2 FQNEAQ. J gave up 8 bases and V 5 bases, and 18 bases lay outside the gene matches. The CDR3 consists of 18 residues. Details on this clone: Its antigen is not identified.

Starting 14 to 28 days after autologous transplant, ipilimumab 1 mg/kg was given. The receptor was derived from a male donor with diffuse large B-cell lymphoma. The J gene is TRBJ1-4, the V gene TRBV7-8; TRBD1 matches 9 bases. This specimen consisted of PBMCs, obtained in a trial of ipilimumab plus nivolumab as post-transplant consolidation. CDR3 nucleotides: TGTGCCAGCAGCCGAAGGGGGGACAGGGCCCCCTTACGGGAAAAACTGTTTTTT. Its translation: CASSRRGDRAPLREKLFF.